These T cell receptor beta chains were read from a single sample in a study of shared clonotypes between healthy human individuals. The table came from immunoSEQ multiplex PCR; TCRdb's copy has only in-frame clones and leaves some out. The sample has around 700,000 clones; approximately 79% are singletons. Sequenced material: memory CD4+ T cells sorted from blood. These receptors originate from a woman in her 30s in good health. The CDR3 runs from the conserved cysteine through the conserved F or W. Each record gives: J gene, clone size, V gene, D gene, CDR3 DNA, CDR3 protein. D genes are given only for firm matches. Size is omitted from some rows. Given values are once, few, many or a class for expanded clones.

>TRBJ2-1|NA|TRBV28|NA
TGTGCCAGCAGTCCCCTGAATCGGGGAACCTACAATGAGCAGTTCTTC
CASSPLNRGTYNEQFF
>TRBJ1-2|NA|TRBV23-1|NA
TGCGCCAGCAGTCTCTACTATGGCTACACCTTC
CASSLYYGYTF
>TRBJ1-5|NA|TRBV15|TRBD1
TGTGCCACCAGCAGGGGAATGGACAGGGAGAGCAATCAGCCCCAGCATTTT
CATSRGMDRESNQPQHF
>TRBJ2-7|few|TRBV28|NA
TGTGCCAGCAGTGTAACCCCCCGGGACAAGACCCTTTACGAGCAGTACTTC
CASSVTPRDKTLYEQYF
>TRBJ1-2|NA|TRBV30|NA
TGTGCCTGGAGTGTACGGGACCCCGGGGGCTACACCTTC
CAWSVRDPGGYTF
>TRBJ1-2|NA|TRBV7-9|NA
TGTGCCAGCAGCTTGGGAGGCCGTGGCTACACCTTC
CASSLGGRGYTF
>TRBJ2-1|NA|TRBV4-1|TRBD2
TGCGCCAGCAGCCCGCCCGGACTAGCCGGCGACAATGAGCAGTTCTTC
CASSPPGLAGDNEQFF
>TRBJ2-3|NA|TRBV5-1|TRBD1
TGCGCCAGCACAATGGGGACAGGGGAAACAGATACGCAGTATTTT
CASTMGTGETDTQYF
>TRBJ2-2|many|TRBV2|NA
TGTGCCAGCAGTGAACGGTTGGGGAACACCGGGGAGCTGTTTTTT
CASSERLGNTGELFF
>TRBJ1-1|NA|TRBV18|NA
TGTGCCAGCTCACCAGCAGGGGCGGACACTGAAGCTTTCTTT
CASSPAGADTEAFF